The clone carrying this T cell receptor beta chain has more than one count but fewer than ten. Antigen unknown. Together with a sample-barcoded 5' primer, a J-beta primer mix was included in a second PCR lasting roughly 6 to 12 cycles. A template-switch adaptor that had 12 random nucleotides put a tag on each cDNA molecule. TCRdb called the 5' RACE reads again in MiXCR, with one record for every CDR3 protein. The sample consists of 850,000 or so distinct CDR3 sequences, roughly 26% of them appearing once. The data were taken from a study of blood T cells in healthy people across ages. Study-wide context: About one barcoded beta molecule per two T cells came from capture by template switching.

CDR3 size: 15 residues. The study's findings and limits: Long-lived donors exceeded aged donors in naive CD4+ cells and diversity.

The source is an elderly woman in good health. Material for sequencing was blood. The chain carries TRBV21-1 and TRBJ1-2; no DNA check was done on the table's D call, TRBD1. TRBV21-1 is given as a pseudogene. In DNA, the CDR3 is TGTGCCAGCAGCAAATGGGCAGGGGACAACTATGGCTACACCTTC. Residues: CASSKWAGDNYGYTF.